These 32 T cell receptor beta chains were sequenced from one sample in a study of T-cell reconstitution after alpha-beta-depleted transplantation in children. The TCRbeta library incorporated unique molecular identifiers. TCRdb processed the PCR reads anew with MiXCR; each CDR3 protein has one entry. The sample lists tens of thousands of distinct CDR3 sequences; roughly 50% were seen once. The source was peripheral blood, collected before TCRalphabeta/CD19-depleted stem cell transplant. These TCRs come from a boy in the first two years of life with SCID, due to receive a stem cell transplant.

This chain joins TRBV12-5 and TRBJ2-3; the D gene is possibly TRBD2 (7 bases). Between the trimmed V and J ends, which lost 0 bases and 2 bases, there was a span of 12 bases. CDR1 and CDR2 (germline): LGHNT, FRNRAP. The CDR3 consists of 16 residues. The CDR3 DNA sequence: TGTGCTAGTGGTTTGGTAGGGGGGGCCTACACAGATACGCAGTATTTT. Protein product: CASGLVGGAYTDTQYF.

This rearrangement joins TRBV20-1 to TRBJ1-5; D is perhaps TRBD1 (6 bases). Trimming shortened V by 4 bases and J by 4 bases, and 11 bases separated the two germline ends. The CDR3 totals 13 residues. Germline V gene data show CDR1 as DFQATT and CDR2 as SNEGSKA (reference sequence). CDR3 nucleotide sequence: TGCAGTGCTACCTGGACAGAGAATCAGCCCCAGCATTTT. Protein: CSATWTENQPQHF.

In nucleotides, the CDR3 is TGTGCCAGCAGTTTAAGGGGGGCTGAAGCTTTCTTT. It codes for CASSLRGAEAFF. The chain has TRBV28 and TRBJ1-1; the D gene is possibly TRBD1 (6 bases). In germline, CDR1 is MDHEN, CDR2 SYDVKM. Trimming left V 2 bases short and J 6 bases short, with 7 bases between. The CDR3 covers 12 residues.

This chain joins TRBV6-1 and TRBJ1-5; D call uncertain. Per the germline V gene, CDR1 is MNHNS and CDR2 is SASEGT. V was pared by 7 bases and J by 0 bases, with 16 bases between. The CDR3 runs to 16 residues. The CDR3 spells CASTVGLGYSNQPQHF. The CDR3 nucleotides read TGTGCCAGCACAGTGGGGTTGGGTTATAGCAATCAGCCCCAGCATTTT.

CDR3 sequence (DNA): TGTGCCAGTACCGTAGGTCGCCCGGGGGCCAAAAACATTCAGTACTTC. Translating gives CASTVGRPGAKNIQYF. The chain links TRBV19 to TRBJ2-4; possibly TRBD2 for D (5 bases). V was clipped by 7 bases and J by 1 base, with 17 bases between them. This CDR3 is 16 amino acids long. Germline V gene sequence: CDR1 LNHDA, CDR2 SQIVND (reference sequence).

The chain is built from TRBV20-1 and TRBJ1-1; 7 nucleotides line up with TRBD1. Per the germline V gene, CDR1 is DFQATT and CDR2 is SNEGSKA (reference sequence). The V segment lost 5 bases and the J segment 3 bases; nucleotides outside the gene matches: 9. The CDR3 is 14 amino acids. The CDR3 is CSAERQGEDTEAFF. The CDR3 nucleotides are TGCAGTGCTGAAAGACAGGGAGAGGACACTGAAGCTTTCTTT.

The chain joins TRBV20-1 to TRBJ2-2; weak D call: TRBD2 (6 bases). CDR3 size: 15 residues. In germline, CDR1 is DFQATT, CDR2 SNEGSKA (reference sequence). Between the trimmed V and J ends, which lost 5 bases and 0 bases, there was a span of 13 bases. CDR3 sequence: CSARILAANTGELFF. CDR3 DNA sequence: TGCAGTGCTCGTATTTTAGCGGCGAACACCGGGGAGCTGTTTTTT.

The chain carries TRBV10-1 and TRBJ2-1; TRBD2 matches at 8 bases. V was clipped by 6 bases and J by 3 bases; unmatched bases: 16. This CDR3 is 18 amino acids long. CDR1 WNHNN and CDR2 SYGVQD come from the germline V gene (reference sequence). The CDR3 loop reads CASSRAGAPAMDYNEQFF. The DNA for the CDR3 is TGCGCCAGCAGCCGAGCGGGGGCCCCGGCGATGGACTACAATGAGCAGTTCTTC.

The CDR3 DNA reads as TGTGCCAGCAGCCCCCGGGACAGGGACACAGATACGCAGTATTTT. Protein sequence: CASSPRDRDTDTQYF. The chain employs TRBV7-2 and TRBJ2-3; TRBD1 agrees at 9 bases. Looked up from germline, CDR1 is SGHTA and CDR2 is FQGNSA. This CDR3 spans 15 amino acids. V lost 5 bases to trimming and J lost 2 bases; unmatched junction nucleotides: 5. The full variable domain, with the rest looked up from reference TRBV7-2 and TRBJ2-3, is GAGVSQSPSNKVTEKGKDVELRCDPISGHTALYWYRQSLGQGLEFLIYFQGNSAPDKSGLPSDRFSAERTGGSVSTLTIQRTQQEDSAVYLCASSPRDRDTDTQYFGPGTRLTVL.

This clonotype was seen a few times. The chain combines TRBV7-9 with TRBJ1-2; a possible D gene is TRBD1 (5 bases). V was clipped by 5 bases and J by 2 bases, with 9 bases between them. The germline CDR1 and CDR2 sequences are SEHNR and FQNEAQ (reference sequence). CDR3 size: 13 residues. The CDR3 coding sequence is TGTGCCAGCAGCGGGGGAGTAAACTATGGCTACACCTTC. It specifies CASSGGVNYGYTF.

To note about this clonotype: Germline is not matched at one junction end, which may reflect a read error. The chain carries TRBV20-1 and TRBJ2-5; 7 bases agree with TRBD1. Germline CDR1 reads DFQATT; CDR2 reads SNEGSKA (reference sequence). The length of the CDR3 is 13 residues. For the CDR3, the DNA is TGCAGTGTTAGACAGGGCTCTCAAGAGACCCAGTACTTC. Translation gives CSVRQGSQETQYF.

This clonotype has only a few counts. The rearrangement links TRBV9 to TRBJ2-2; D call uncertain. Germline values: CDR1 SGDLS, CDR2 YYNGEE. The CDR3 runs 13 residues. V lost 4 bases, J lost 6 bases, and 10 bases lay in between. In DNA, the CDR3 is TGTGCCAGCAGCCCCTTCGACCCCGGGGAGCTGTTTTTT. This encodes CASSPFDPGELFF.

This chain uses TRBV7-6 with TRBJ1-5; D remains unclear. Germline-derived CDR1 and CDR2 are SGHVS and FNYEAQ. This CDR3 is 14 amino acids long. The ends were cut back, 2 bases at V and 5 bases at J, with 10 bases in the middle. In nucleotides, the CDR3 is TGTGCCAGCAGCTTAATTACGGGTGATCAGCCCCAGCATTTT. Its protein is CASSLITGDQPQHF.

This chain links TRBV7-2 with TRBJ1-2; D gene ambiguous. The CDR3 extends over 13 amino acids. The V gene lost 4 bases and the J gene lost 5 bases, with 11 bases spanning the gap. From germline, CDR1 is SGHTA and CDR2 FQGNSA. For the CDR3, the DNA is TGTGCCAGCAGCTCCGGAAGGGTATATGGCTACACCTTC. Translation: CASSSGRVYGYTF.

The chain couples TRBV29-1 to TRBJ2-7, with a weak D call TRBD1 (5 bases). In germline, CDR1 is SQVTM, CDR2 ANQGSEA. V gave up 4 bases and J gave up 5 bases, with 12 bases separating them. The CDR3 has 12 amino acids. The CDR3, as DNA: TGCAGCGTTGTAGTGCAGGGCGACGAGCAGTACTTC. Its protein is CSVVVQGDEQYF.

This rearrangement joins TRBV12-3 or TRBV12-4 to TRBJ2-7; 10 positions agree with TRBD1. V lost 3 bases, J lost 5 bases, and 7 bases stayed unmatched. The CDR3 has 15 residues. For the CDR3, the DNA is TGTGCCAGCAGTTTCCGGACAGGGGGAATCCACGAGCAGTACTTC. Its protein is CASSFRTGGIHEQYF.

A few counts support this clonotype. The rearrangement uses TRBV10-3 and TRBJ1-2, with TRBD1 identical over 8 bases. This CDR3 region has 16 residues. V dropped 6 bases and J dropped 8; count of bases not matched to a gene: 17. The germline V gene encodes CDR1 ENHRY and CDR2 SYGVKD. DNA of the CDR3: TGTGCCATCAGCATCGGGCGGGCGGACAGGGTTGGAGGCTACACCTTC. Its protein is CAISIGRADRVGGYTF.

The CDR3 spells CASSLTLGQGYYEQFF. CDR3 DNA sequence: TGTGCCAGCAGCTTAACCCTCGGGCAGGGGTATTATGAGCAGTTCTTC. The chain combines TRBV7-2 with TRBJ2-1; D perhaps matches TRBD1 (6 bases). CDR1 and CDR2 (germline): SGHTA, FQGNSA. The CDR3 consists of 16 residues. Trimming took 2 bases from V and 8 from J, leaving 19 bases between them.

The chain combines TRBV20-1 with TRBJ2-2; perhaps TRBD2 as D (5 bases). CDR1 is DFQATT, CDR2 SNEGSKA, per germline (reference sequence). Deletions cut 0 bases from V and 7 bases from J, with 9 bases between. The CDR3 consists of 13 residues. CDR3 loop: CSARDSGIGELFF. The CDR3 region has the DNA TGCAGTGCTAGAGATTCCGGGATCGGGGAGCTGTTTTTT.

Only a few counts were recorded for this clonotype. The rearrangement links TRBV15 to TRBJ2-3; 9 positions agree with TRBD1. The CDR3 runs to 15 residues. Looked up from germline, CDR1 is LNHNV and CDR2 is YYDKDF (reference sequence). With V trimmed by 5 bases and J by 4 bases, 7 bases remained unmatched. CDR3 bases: TGTGCCACCAGCGGCTCGGACAGGGGTGCAGATACGCAGTATTTT. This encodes CATSGSDRGADTQYF.

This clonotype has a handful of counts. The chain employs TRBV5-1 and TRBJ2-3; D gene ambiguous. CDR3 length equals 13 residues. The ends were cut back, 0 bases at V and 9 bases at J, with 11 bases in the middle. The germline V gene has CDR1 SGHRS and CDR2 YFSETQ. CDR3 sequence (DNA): TGCGCCAGCAGCTTGGCCGCGTCTCAGACGCAGTATTTT. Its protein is CASSLAASQTQYF. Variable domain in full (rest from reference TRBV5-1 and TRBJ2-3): KAGVTQTPRYLIKTRGQQVTLSCSPISGHRSVSWYQQTPGQGLQFLFEYFSETQRNKGNFPGRFSGRQFSNSRSEMNVSTLELGDSALYLCASSLAASQTQYFGPGTRLTVL.

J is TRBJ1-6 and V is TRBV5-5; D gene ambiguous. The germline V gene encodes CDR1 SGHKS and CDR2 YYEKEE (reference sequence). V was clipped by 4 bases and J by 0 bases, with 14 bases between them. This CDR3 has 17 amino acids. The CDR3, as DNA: TGTGCCAGCAGCCCTATTGCGGGGAGCTCCTATAATTCACCCCTCCACTTT. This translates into CASSPIAGSSYNSPLHF.

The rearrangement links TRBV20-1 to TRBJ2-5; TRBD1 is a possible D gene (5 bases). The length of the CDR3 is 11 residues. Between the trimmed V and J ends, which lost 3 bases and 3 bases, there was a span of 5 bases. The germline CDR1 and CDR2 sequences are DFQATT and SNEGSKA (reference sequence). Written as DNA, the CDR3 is TGCAGTGCTAGCAGGGAAGAGACCCAGTACTTC. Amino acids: CSASREETQYF.

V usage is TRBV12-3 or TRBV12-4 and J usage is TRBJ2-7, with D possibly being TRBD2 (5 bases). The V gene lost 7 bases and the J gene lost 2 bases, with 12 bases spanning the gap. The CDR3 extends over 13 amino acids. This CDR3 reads CASTPDWTYEQYF. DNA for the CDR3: TGTGCCAGCACCCCGGACTGGACCTACGAGCAGTACTTC.

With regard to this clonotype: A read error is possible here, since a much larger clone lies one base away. The CDR3 is CSARSGPLAGGQETQYF. The DNA for the CDR3 is TGCAGTGCTAGATCGGGCCCCCTAGCGGGGGGTCAAGAGACCCAGTACTTC. The genes are TRBV20-1 and TRBJ2-5; 11 nucleotides agree with TRBD2. Germline CDR1 and CDR2: DFQATT and SNEGSKA (reference sequence). The CDR3 totals 17 residues. J was trimmed by 2 bases and V by 2 bases; bases with no gene match: 10.

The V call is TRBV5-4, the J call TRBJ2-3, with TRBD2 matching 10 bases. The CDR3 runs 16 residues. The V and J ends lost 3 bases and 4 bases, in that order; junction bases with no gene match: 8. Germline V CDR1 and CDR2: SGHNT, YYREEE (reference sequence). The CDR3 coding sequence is TGTGCCAGCAGCTCCTTCCTAGCGGGGGCCGCAGATACGCAGTATTTT. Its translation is CASSSFLAGAADTQYF.

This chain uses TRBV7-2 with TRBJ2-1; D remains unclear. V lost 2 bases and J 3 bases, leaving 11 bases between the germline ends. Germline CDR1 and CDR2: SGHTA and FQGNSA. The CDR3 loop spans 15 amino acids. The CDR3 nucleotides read TGTGCCAGCAGCTTATCGCCAGCGAGCTACAATGAGCAGTTCTTC. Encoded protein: CASSLSPASYNEQFF.

The CDR3: CASSLGGPYGYTF. The CDR3, as DNA: TGTGCCAGCAGTTTAGGAGGGCCCTATGGCTACACCTTC. The chain carries TRBV12-3 or TRBV12-4 and TRBJ1-2, with unresolved D. The germline V and J ends were trimmed by 1 base and 4 bases, with 7 bases remaining between them. CDR3 length: 13 amino acids.

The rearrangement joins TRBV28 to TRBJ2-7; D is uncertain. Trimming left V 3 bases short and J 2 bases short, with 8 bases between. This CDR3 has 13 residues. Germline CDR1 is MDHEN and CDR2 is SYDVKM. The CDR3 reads CASSFWSAYEQYF. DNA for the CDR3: TGTGCCAGCAGTTTCTGGTCAGCCTACGAGCAGTACTTC.

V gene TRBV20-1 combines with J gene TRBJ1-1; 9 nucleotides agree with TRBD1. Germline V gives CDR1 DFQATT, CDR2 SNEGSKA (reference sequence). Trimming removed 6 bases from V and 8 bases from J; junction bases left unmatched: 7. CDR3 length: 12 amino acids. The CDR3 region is CSAAGQGSEAFF. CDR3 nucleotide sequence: TGCAGTGCAGCCGGACAGGGGAGCGAAGCTTTCTTT.

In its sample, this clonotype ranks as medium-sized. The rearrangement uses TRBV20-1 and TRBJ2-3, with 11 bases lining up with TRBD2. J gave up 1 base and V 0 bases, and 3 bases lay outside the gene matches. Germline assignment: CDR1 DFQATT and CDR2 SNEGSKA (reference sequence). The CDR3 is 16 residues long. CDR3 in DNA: TGCAGTGCTAGAGATGATAGCGGGGGGGGCACAGATACGCAGTATTTT. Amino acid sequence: CSARDDSGGGTDTQYF.

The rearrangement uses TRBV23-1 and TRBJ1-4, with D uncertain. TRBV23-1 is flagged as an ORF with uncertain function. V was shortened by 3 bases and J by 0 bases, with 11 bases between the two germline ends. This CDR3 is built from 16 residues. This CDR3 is CASSHPGPTTNEKLFF. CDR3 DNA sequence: TGCGCCAGCAGTCACCCCGGGCCGACAACTAATGAAAAACTGTTTTTT.